The clone carrying this T cell receptor beta chain was detected a few times. This entry comes from a study of T cells after yellow fever vaccination. For TCR, cDNA came from 5'RACE template switching, which added a universal primer site and UMIs. TCRdb passed the 5' RACE reads through MiXCR, listing each CDR3 protein once. This sample carries about 170,000 distinct CDR3 sequences, 9.5% to 11% of them seen once, and the ten largest clones take 30% to 45%. Germline CDR1 and CDR2: SGHRS and YFSETQ. The CDR3 runs to 14 residues. V was shortened by 0 bases and J by 5 bases, with 8 bases between the two germline ends.

The receptor comes from a man between 18 and 35 years old who received the YFV17D yellow fever vaccine. The material was CD8+ T cells sorted from PBMCs, obtained 15 days after the yellow fever booster vaccination. V usage is TRBV5-1 and J usage is TRBJ1-4; D ambiguous. The CDR3, as DNA: TGCGCCAGCAGCTTGGGGGATGTGAATGAAAAACTGTTTTTT. Its translation: CASSLGDVNEKLFF.